The T cell receptor (beta chain) under discussion was sequenced for a study of human T cells and chemical hapten exposure (dated by TCRdb to about 2021). General notes on the study: For sensitization, 2% DPC in acetone was applied to a 2 cm by 2 cm area of upper inner arm skin. Throughout the study period of around 25 weeks, patients also received therapeutic DPC doses to the scalp every week. Patch tests used Finn chambers with 0.01% DPC on the upper back, scored after 6 days by International Contact Dermatitis Research Group standards. The mostly female patient cohort included alopecia areata with under or over 50% scalp involvement, alopecia totalis and alopecia universalis. Libraries were pooled for sequencing, and per-sample TCR yields varied mainly because of small differences in library volumes within the pool. The study tracked peripheral blood TCR repertoire changes in vivo during primary and secondary sensitization to the hapten diphenylcyclopropenone (DPC) in alopecia patients. Blood samples were taken from patients before sensitization (week 0) and then at 2, 6 and about 24 weeks after DPC sensitization. For TCR sequencing, blood came from twenty-nine alopecia patients at anywhere from one to four time points (pre-sensitization, 2, 6 and 24 weeks). On the study overall, not on this receptor specifically: The number of TCRs above 1 in 1000 frequency did not change with DPC sensitization; there was no evidence of global repertoire structure alterations. Patch test score correlated positively with the number of PT1 expanded TCRs, reaching significance at thresholds 8, 16 and 32 but not at 4. Because every patient had alopecia, a presumed autoimmune disease, the patients' immune response might differ from that of healthy individuals. After repeated subsampling, the strength of the expansion versus patch-test correlation and the threshold at which it became significant changed. Significantly more large CDR3 similarity clusters were formed by expanded TCRs than by pre-sensitization or healthy control sets, consistent with antigen-driven responses.

Of note for this clonotype: Its binding antigen is unknown. It has no much larger one-base neighbor in the sample; base qualities were not kept.

The library came from RACE. The sequencer listed for this sample is NextSeq 500. During library preparation, unique molecular identifiers were attached to individual cDNA molecules so that TCRs could be counted in a quantitative, reproducible way. From each blood RNA sample, both TCR alpha and TCR beta chains were sequenced. The source study handled its data this way. A median of about 87,000 TCRs per sample was observed, with a range of about 20,000 to 750,000. V, J and CDR3 annotation of the TCR reads was carried out using the Decombinator software suite. For the PS versus PT1 abundance plots, all samples were subsampled to the same number of TCRs (28,000). TCRs were defined as expanded if absent before sensitization and observed at least eight times at the 2-week time point. Clones were called with MiXCR by TCRdb after fastp trimmed the public reads at Q25, and only in-frame beta chains were retained. Each entry is one CDR3 protein sequence, shown with its most common DNA and genes. The V and J calls, along with clone size, are taken from TCRdb and not from the paper's own processing. In all, the sample holds some 180,000 distinct CDR3 sequences, and about 22% of those were seen once. In total, the top ten clones hold 6.7% of the sample.

Interpreted using the paper, the time point label stands for: patch test 1, 2 weeks after DPC sensitization. This sample's treatment or condition label indicates: therapeutic diphenylcyclopropenone sensitization with weekly scalp DPC. At each patch-test visit, blood was drawn before the patch test was applied. Patients were considered eligible if aged 18 to 70, diagnosed with alopecia and deemed suitable for DPC therapy, and patients were excluded if pregnant. Total RNA was isolated from unfractionated whole blood collected in Tempus Blood RNA tubes. V lost 3 bases and J lost 2 bases; the stretch between them is 14 bases long. CDR1 is given as DFQATT and CDR2 as SNEGSKA, both from the germline V gene (reference sequence). The CDR3 sequence holds 15 residues, the cysteine and phenylalanine included. The retained sequence is limited to the CDR3, 45 bases, with the frame set at the first base.

The specimen was whole blood, collected in connection with sensitization to the hapten diphenylcyclopropenone (DPC). The receptor comes from a woman aged 45-65 years with alopecia areata. Some clones in this sample may be carry-over from other donors' samples. Recombination linked TRBV20-1 to TRBJ1-5; the D region possibly corresponds to TRBD1 (5 bases align). For the CDR3, the sequence is CSASWEGRGNQPQHF. The bases are TGCAGTGCTAGTTGGGAGGGGAGAGGCAATCAGCCCCAGCATTTT.